This TCR beta chain was retrieved from a study of T cell responses to AZD1222 COVID-19 vaccine (dated by TCRdb to the early 2020s). Regarding the research as a whole: AZD1222 recipients whose second dose came at about 4 weeks and those whose second dose came at about 12 weeks were combined into one group, since spike-specific TCR depth and breadth did not differ between the two schedules. Trial participants were enrolled into age subgroups of 18-55, 56-69 and 70-plus years, which contained approximately 150, 28 and 58 TCR-sequenced participants, respectively. TCR sequencing covered approximately 230 trial participants: roughly 200 given two doses of AZD1222 and approximately 25 given two doses of MenACWY control vaccine. On the study overall, not on this receptor specifically: Participants were mostly white British, with more females than males. The authors suggested clonal diversity may have been underestimated. Because no day 14 peak-response samples were available, the repertoires could be characterized only after the peak T cell response. Nearly half of unique spike-specific TCRs reportedly recognized epitopes outside regions mutated in the B.1.351 and B.1.1.7 variants. A significant rise in spike-specific TCR breadth and depth was observed after two AZD1222 doses relative to day 0 and relative to MenACWY recipients. Conclusions about previously exposed vaccinees were limited because only six AZD1222 recipients were SARS-CoV-2 seropositive at baseline. In the small 56-69-year group, the increase in depth fell short of significance, most likely because of low power. The whole spike protein was spanned by vaccine-associated CD4 TCRs, and dominant responses were seen in regions 160-218 and 743-854.

The CDR3 regions of human TCRbeta chains were analyzed by immunosequencing. From the authors' description of their analysis: TCRs in the repertoires were compared against a reference library of SARS-CoV-2-specific TCRs that had been generated with the MIRA antigen-specificity platform. Breadth was defined as the fraction of unique TCRs that were SARS-CoV-2-associated, and depth was defined as the fraction of total T cells that were SARS-CoV-2-associated. Using the MIRA data, each spike-specific TCR was mapped to the spike region that the TCR reacts to and placed in a CD4 or CD8 class. Log10-transformed breadth and depth values were compared by one-way ANOVA with Sidak's multiple comparisons tests. What TCRdb holds here is the immuneACCESS table cut down to in-frame rearrangements. Part of the clones is not present; checked against another copy, under half of the missing clones reflect an unresolved V gene, and the others are unexplained. The V and J calls and clone size come from that table; D and trimming were worked out from the DNA. The sample yields 150,000 or so clones; 91% were counted once. Of the sample, under 1.5% falls within the top ten clones.

Notes on this clone: The clone's antigen remains unknown. Base qualities are not provided; no much larger clone lies one nucleotide away.

Reading the label with the study, this specimen's time point is: baseline before first vaccination. Vaccinee samples were obtained from the UK trials COV001 and COV002, which included a single-blind randomized controlled phase 2/3 trial of AZD1222 (ChAdOx1 nCoV-19) in healthy adults. For TCRbeta chain sequencing, PBMC samples from trial participants were taken at day 0 and at day 28 after the second dose. Looking up the germline V gene yields CDR1 SGHTS and CDR2 YDEGEE. Including cysteine and phenylalanine, the CDR3 has 12 amino acids. Only the CDR3 region is kept as DNA, spanning 36 bases read in frame from base 1. The junction shows trimming of 1 base on V and 9 bases on J, plus 8 bases between the germline ends.

In this chain, TRBV5-8 is recombined with TRBJ2-1; the D gene is perhaps TRBD2, on 5 matching bases. This receptor was taken from an adult in good health. The specimen was peripheral blood, collected on day 0 of AZD1222 vaccination. CDR3 sequence: CASSLIAGEQFF. The bases are TGTGCCAGCAGCTTGATCGCGGGTGAGCAGTTCTTC.